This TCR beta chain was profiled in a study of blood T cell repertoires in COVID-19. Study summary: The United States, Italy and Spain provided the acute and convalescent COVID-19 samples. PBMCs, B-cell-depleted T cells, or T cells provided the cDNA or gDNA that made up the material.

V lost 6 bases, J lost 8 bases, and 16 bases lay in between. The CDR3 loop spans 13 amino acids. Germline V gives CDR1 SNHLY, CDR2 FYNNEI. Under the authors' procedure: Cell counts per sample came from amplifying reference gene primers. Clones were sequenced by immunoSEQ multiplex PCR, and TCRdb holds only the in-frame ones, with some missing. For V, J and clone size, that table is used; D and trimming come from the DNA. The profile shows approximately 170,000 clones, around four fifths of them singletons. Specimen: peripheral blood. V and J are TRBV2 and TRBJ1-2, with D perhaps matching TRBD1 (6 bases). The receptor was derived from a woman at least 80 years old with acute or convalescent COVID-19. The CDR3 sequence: CASRRQDRGGYTF. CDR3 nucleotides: TGTGCCAGCAGAAGACAGGACAGAGGCGGCTACACCTTC.